The 27 T cell receptor beta chains in this list originate from one sample, sequenced in a study of blood T cell repertoires in COVID-19. Clones were sequenced by immunoSEQ multiplex PCR, and TCRdb holds only the in-frame ones, with some missing. The sample yields tens of thousands of clones, over 65% seen once. Sequences were obtained from peripheral blood. These receptors were taken from a man at least 80 years old with acute or convalescent COVID-19.

This chain links TRBV10-3 with TRBJ2-3; weak D call: TRBD2 (5 bases). V was trimmed by 11 bases and J by 4 bases, leaving 13 bases between them. Germline CDR1 is ENHRY and CDR2 is SYGVKD. The CDR3 has 12 residues. The CDR3 bases are TGTGCCTCCCAGGACTTAGCAGATACGCAGTATTTT. It specifies CASQDLADTQYF.

CDR3 in DNA: TGTGCCTGGAGCCGTCTGAGTGAGCAGTTCTTC. This sequence encodes CAWSRLSEQFF. The rearrangement joins TRBV30 to TRBJ2-1; D is unresolved. The CDR3 contains 11 residues. Germline CDR1 reads GTSNPN; CDR2 reads SVGIG (reference sequence). V was clipped by 3 bases and J by 9 bases, with 9 bases between them.

The rearrangement links TRBV24-1 to TRBJ2-5; D is undetermined. This CDR3 has 15 residues. V lost 2 bases and J 5 bases, leaving 14 bases between the germline ends. The germline CDR1 and CDR2 sequences are KGHDR and SFDVKD. DNA of the CDR3: TGTGCCACCAGTGATTCCCAAGAGAAATGGGAGACCCAGTACTTC. Translating gives CATSDSQEKWETQYF.

The chain uses TRBV28 and TRBJ2-5, with D possibly matching TRBD2 (5 bases). Trimming took 10 bases from V and 7 from J, leaving 16 bases between them. The CDR3 loop spans 12 amino acids. Germline loops: CDR1 MDHEN, CDR2 SYDVKM. CDR3 sequence: CAISTRVGTQYF. The CDR3 DNA sequence: TGTGCCATCTCGACGAGGGTGGGGACCCAGTACTTC.

This clone turned up a few times. The chain joins TRBV18 to TRBJ2-7, with D possibly matching TRBD2 (5 bases). Per germline, CDR1 KGHSH and CDR2 LQKENI. The V end lost 4 bases, the J end lost 3 bases, and 10 bases lay between the germline ends. The CDR3 extends over 13 amino acids. CDR3 DNA sequence: TGTGCCAGCTCACGAGGGTTGATCTACGAGCAGTACTTC. This translates into CASSRGLIYEQYF.

The V and J genes are TRBV14 and TRBJ2-1, with 8 bases that match TRBD1. This CDR3 comprises 14 residues. Trimming at V came to 8 bases and at J to 8 bases, leaving 11 bases not matched to a gene. Per germline, CDR1 SGHDN and CDR2 FVKESK. CDR3: CASLGRTGSDEQFF. CDR3 in DNA: TGTGCCAGCCTAGGTCGGACAGGGTCCGATGAGCAGTTCTTC.

This chain links TRBV28 with TRBJ1-1; 7 nucleotides agree with TRBD1. The CDR3 runs 16 residues. Germline V gives CDR1 MDHEN, CDR2 SYDVKM. Trimming removed 4 bases from V and 5 bases from J; junction bases left unmatched: 13. DNA for the CDR3: TGTGCCAGCAGTTCCCCTGGACAGGCCTCGGGTACTGAAGCTTTCTTT. As protein: CASSSPGQASGTEAFF.

The CDR3 coding sequence is TGTGCCACCAGTGAAGGGGGCCTCGACTATGGCTACACCTTC. It is translated as CATSEGGLDYGYTF. The gene calls are TRBV24-1 and TRBJ1-2; 7 bases agree with TRBD1. V dropped 4 bases and J dropped 3; count of bases not matched to a gene: 4. The CDR3 runs to 14 residues. Germline-derived CDR1 and CDR2 are KGHDR and SFDVKD.

V usage is TRBV28 and J usage is TRBJ2-1, with TRBD2 matching 14 bases. This CDR3 is 14 amino acids long. Losses at the gene ends were 8 bases for V and 10 bases for J; bases not matched to a gene: 7. Germline V gives CDR1 MDHEN, CDR2 SYDVKM. CDR3 bases: TGTGCCAGCCGACTAGCGGGAGGGCCCAGAGAGCAGTTCTTC. It codes for CASRLAGGPREQFF.

The chain employs TRBV6-6 and TRBJ2-1, with TRBD2 identical over 9 bases. The CDR3 spans 15 residues. After removal of 5 bases from V and 6 bases from J, the junction contained 8 bases not matched to a gene. Germline lookup yields CDR1 MNHNY and CDR2 SVGAGI (reference sequence). DNA of the CDR3: TGTGCCAGCAGTCAGGGGCTAGCGGGAACCAATGAGCAGTTCTTC. Translation gives CASSQGLAGTNEQFF.

This chain joins TRBV19 and TRBJ1-1; 7 bases match TRBD1. The germline CDR1 and CDR2 sequences are LNHDA and SQIVND (reference sequence). Unmatched junction bases numbered 6, after V lost 5 bases and J lost 6 bases. CDR3 length: 13 amino acids. CDR3 bases: TGTGCCAGTAGTGGACAGGTTGACGCTGAAGCTTTCTTT. Translation gives CASSGQVDAEAFF. The variable domain in full, completed from reference TRBV19 and TRBJ1-1, reads DGGITQSPKYLFRKEGQNVTLSCEQNLNHDAMYWYRQDPGQGLRLIYYSQIVNDFQKGDIAEGYSVSREKKESFPLTVTSAQKNPTAFYLCASSGQVDAEAFFGQGTRLTVV.

The gene calls are TRBV19 and TRBJ2-1, with a weak D call TRBD2 (5 bases). Germline CDR1 and CDR2: LNHDA and SQIVND (reference sequence). The CDR3 is 14 amino acids. Trimming took 4 bases from V and 8 from J, leaving 15 bases between them. The CDR3 region has the DNA TGTGCCAGTAGTAGTGCTACCCCCGGGGATGAGCAGTTCTTC. It encodes CASSSATPGDEQFF.

The chain joins TRBV2 to TRBJ2-5, with D perhaps TRBD1 (6 bases). V was shortened by 8 bases and J by 5 bases, with 12 bases between the two germline ends. Germline lookup yields CDR1 SNHLY and CDR2 FYNNEI. The CDR3 consists of 12 residues. DNA for the CDR3: TGTGCCAGCGAAATTGGGGGCGAGACCCAGTACTTC. Its translation: CASEIGGETQYF.

V is TRBV4-3 and J is TRBJ2-5; perhaps TRBD2 as D (6 bases). The V and J ends lost 0 bases and 0 bases respectively, with 17 bases between them. The length of the CDR3 is 18 residues. Germline V gene sequence: CDR1 LGHNA, CDR2 YSLEER. The CDR3 region is CASSQDLRGIGYQETQYF. As DNA, the CDR3 is TGCGCCAGCAGCCAAGATCTTCGGGGGATTGGGTACCAAGAGACCCAGTACTTC.

The J gene is TRBJ2-1, the V gene TRBV7-2; 12 bases are a match to TRBD2. Germline V gene lookup returns CDR1 SGHTA and CDR2 FQGNSA. This CDR3 region has 17 residues. The junction had 12 bases not matched to a gene; V was cut back by 5 bases and J by 7 bases. Written as DNA, the CDR3 is TGTGCCAGCAGCCCACCTAGCGGGAGGGCCCTAAGGAATGAGCAGTTCTTC. Its translation: CASSPPSGRALRNEQFF. The variable domain in full, completed from reference TRBV7-2 and TRBJ2-1, reads GAGVSQSPSNKVTEKGKDVELRCDPISGHTALYWYRQSLGQGLEFLIYFQGNSAPDKSGLPSDRFSAERTGGSVSTLTIQRTQQEDSAVYLCASSPPSGRALRNEQFFGPGTRLTVL.

As for this clone: Other DNA sequences of this sample code for an identical CDR3. J is TRBJ2-3 and V is TRBV5-1, with 10 bases aligning to TRBD2. Germline-derived CDR1 and CDR2 are SGHRS and YFSETQ. This CDR3 is built from 16 residues. J gave up 1 base and V 0 bases, and 2 bases lay outside the gene matches. The CDR3 reads CASSLVLAGRTDTQYF. CDR3 sequence (DNA): TGCGCCAGCAGCTTGGTACTAGCGGGACGCACAGATACGCAGTATTTT.

The chain combines TRBV28 with TRBJ1-2; TRBD1 might be the D (5 bases). V dropped 3 bases and J dropped 2 bases, with 10 bases sitting between them. This CDR3 region has 14 residues. CDR1 and CDR2 from the germline V gene are MDHEN and SYDVKM. The CDR3 DNA is TGTGCCAGCAGTTTGGACGGGGGGAACTATGGCTACACCTTC. It yields the protein CASSLDGGNYGYTF.

CDR3 nucleotide sequence: TGTGCCAGCAGACGCACAGGGTTAGCAGATACGCAGTATTTT. It specifies CASRRTGLADTQYF. The chain employs TRBV2 and TRBJ2-3, with TRBD1 as a possible D gene (6 bases). CDR3 length: 14 residues. From germline, CDR1 is SNHLY and CDR2 FYNNEI. Trimming took 6 bases from V and 4 from J, leaving 14 bases between them. The complete variable domain, with remaining parts taken from reference TRBV2 and TRBJ2-3, reads EPEVTQTPSHQVTQMGQEVILRCVPISNHLYFYWYRQILGQKVEFLVSFYNNEISEKSEIFDDQFSVERPDGSNFTLKIRSTKLEDSAMYFCASRRTGLADTQYFGPGTRLTVL.

The chain links TRBV28 to TRBJ2-1; 8 nucleotides agree with TRBD2. Germline-derived CDR1 and CDR2 are MDHEN and SYDVKM. V was pared by 7 bases and J by 2 bases, with 7 bases of the junction left unmatched. The CDR3 is 15 amino acids. CDR3 in amino acids: CASTPGSGTYNEQFF. CDR3 nucleotide sequence: TGTGCCAGCACTCCAGGTAGCGGGACCTACAATGAGCAGTTCTTC.

The table lists this clone with a count of one. The V gene is TRBV2, the J gene TRBJ2-7, with 8 bases lining up with TRBD2. The CDR3 totals 16 residues. The germline V gene encodes CDR1 SNHLY and CDR2 FYNNEI. With V trimmed by 5 bases and J by 4 bases, 13 bases remained unmatched. CDR3 protein: CASSKRPGPGGYEQYF. In nucleotides, the CDR3 is TGTGCCAGCAGTAAACGCCCGGGCCCGGGGGGGTACGAGCAGTACTTC.

The gene calls are TRBV3-1 (or the pseudogene TRBV3-2) and TRBJ1-5, with 9 bases aligning to TRBD1. Trimming took 0 bases from V and 4 from J; bases not matched to a gene: 10. CDR1 is LGHDT, CDR2 YNNKEL, per germline (reference sequence). CDR3 length: 18 residues. The CDR3 loop is CASSQEGPTGGQNQPQHF. In nucleotides, the CDR3 is TGTGCCAGCAGCCAAGAGGGGCCTACAGGGGGCCAGAATCAGCCCCAGCATTTT.

To note about this clone: Other nucleotide sequences from this sample produce the same CDR3. This chain joins TRBV29-1 and TRBJ2-2; 11 bases line up with TRBD2. Trimming took 6 bases from V and 5 from J; bases not matched to a gene: 8. Per germline, CDR1 SQVTM and CDR2 ANQGSEA. This CDR3 has 15 amino acids. The CDR3 reads CSVTLAGGGTGELFF. As DNA, the CDR3 is TGCAGCGTCACCCTAGCGGGAGGAGGGACCGGGGAGCTGTTTTTT.

This clone has only a few counts. The chain joins TRBV6-5 to TRBJ2-1; 7 positions match TRBD1. V lost 4 bases to trimming and J lost 1 base; unmatched junction nucleotides: 1. Germline V gives CDR1 MNHEY, CDR2 SVGAGI. The CDR3 loop spans 14 amino acids. CDR3: CASSSDRSYNEQFF. In nucleotides, the CDR3 is TGTGCCAGCAGTTCGGACAGGTCCTACAATGAGCAGTTCTTC.

On this clone itself: One end of the junction is discordant with germline, which a read error may explain. The chain employs TRBV27 and TRBJ2-7, with TRBD1 matching 8 bases. Germline V CDR1 and CDR2: MNHEY, SMNVEV (reference sequence). The CDR3 spans 14 residues. The CDR3 here is CASRPGQVSSEQYF. The CDR3 nucleotides are TGTGCCAGCAGGCCGGGACAGGTTTCCTCCGAGCAGTACTTC.

V gene TRBV2 combines with J gene TRBJ2-3, with TRBD2 identical over 8 bases. CDR1 and CDR2 (germline): SNHLY, FYNNEI. The J segment lost 2 bases and the V segment lost 5 bases, leaving 6 bases of the junction unmatched. The CDR3 length is 15 residues. The CDR3 loop is CASSRGLGDTDTQYF. The CDR3 nucleotides are TGTGCCAGCAGTCGGGGACTAGGGGACACAGATACGCAGTATTTT.

This CDR3 reads CASSLGAGRTQYF. The CDR3, as DNA: TGTGCCAGCAGCTTGGGCGCGGGACGTACGCAGTATTTT. This chain joins TRBV5-5 and TRBJ2-3; D is perhaps TRBD2 (6 bases). The V end was cut by 0 bases, the J end by 8 bases, with 10 bases between. Germline CDR1 and CDR2: SGHKS and YYEKEE (reference sequence). CDR3 length: 13 amino acids.

V and J are TRBV7-2 and TRBJ2-7, with TRBD1 identical over 12 bases. Per the germline V gene, CDR1 is SGHTA and CDR2 is FQGNSA. After removal of 5 bases from V and 4 bases from J, the junction contained 3 bases not matched to a gene. This CDR3 spans 14 amino acids. This chain's CDR3 is CASSQGQGAYEQYF. The CDR3 bases are TGTGCCAGCAGCCAGGGACAGGGGGCTTACGAGCAGTACTTC. Using reference TRBV7-2 and TRBJ2-7 for the parts outside the CDR3, the full variable domain is GAGVSQSPSNKVTEKGKDVELRCDPISGHTALYWYRQSLGQGLEFLIYFQGNSAPDKSGLPSDRFSAERTGGSVSTLTIQRTQQEDSAVYLCASSQGQGAYEQYFGPGTRLTVT.